The clone carrying this TCR beta chain was counted only a few times. CDR3 length: 12 residues. Germline V gene sequence: CDR1 MNHNS, CDR2 SASEGT. Trimming shortened V by 10 bases and J by 9 bases, and 16 bases separated the two germline ends. The data derive from a study of T cells in Graves' hyperthyroidism and ophthalmopathy. RNA transcripts were the template for amplifying TCR beta CDR3 regions. A first-round RT-PCR of the TCR CDR3 used the HTBI primer set. TCRdb itself ran the multiplex PCR reads through MiXCR, one entry per CDR3 protein. This table has about 720,000 distinct CDR3 sequences, over 15% appearing once.

The receptor was derived from a woman between 45 and 60 years old with Graves' hyperthyroidism that later progressed to Graves' ophthalmopathy. Input material: blood. The chain uses TRBV6-1 and TRBJ2-1, with a weak D call TRBD1 (6 bases). This CDR3 reads CAITGLYGEQFF. The CDR3 coding sequence is TGTGCCATCACAGGGTTATATGGTGAGCAGTTCTTC.